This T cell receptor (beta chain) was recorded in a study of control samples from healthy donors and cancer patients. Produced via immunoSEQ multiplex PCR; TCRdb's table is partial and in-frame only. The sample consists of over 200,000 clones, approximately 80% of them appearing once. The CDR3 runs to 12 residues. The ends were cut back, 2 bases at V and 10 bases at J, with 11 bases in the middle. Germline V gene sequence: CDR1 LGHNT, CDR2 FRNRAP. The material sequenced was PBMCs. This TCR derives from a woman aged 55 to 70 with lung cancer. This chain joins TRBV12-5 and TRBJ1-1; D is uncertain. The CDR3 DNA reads TGTGCTAGTGGTTTGCGGTGGGGTGGAGCTTTCTTT. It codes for CASGLRWGGAFF.